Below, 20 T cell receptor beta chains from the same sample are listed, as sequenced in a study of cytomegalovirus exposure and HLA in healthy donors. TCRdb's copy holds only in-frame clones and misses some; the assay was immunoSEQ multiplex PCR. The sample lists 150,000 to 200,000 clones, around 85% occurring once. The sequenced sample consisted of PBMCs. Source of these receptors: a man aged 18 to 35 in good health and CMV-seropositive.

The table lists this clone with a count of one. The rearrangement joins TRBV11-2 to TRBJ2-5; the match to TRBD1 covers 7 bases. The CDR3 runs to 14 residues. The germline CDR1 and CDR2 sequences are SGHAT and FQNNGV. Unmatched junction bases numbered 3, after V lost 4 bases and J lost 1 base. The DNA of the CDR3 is TGTGCCAGCAGCTCACAGGGGAGCCAAGAGACCCAGTACTTC. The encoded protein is CASSSQGSQETQYF.

This chain's CDR3 is CASSYPGGQETQYF. The CDR3 DNA follows: TGTGCCAGCAGTTACCCGGGGGGGCAAGAGACCCAGTACTTC. This chain uses TRBV6-5 with TRBJ2-5, with TRBD2 matching over 8 bases. The length of the CDR3 is 14 residues. V lost 2 bases, J lost 2 bases, and 1 base stayed unmatched. Germline V gene data show CDR1 as MNHEY and CDR2 as SVGAGI.

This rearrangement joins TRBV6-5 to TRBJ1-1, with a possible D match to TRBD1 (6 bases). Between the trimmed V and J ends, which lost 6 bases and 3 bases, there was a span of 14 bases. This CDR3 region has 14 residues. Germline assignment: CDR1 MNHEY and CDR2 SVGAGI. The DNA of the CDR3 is TGTGCCAGCAGACAGGGTTTTATGGACACTGAAGCTTTCTTT. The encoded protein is CASRQGFMDTEAFF.

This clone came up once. The CDR3 loop reads CASSPLAGTYEQYF. The DNA for the CDR3 is TGTGCCAGCAGTCCCTTAGCGGGTACCTACGAGCAGTACTTC. J is TRBJ2-7 and V is TRBV28; 7 nucleotides align to TRBD2. Trimming removed 5 bases from V and 2 bases from J; junction bases left unmatched: 6. The germline CDR1 and CDR2 sequences are MDHEN and SYDVKM. The CDR3 spans 14 residues.

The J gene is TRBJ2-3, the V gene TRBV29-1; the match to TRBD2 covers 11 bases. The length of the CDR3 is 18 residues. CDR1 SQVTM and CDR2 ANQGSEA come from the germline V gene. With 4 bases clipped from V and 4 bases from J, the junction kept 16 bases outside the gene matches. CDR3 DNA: TGCAGCGTTGTCCCTAGCGGGGGGCGTATCTCACGCGCAGATACGCAGTATTTT. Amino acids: CSVVPSGGRISRADTQYF.

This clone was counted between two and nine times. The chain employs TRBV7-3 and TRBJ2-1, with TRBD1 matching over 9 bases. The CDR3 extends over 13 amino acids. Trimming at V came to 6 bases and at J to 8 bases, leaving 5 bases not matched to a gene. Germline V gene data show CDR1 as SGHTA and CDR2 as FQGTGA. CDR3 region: CASSPGQGYEQFF. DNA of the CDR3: TGTGCCAGCAGTCCGGGACAGGGCTATGAGCAGTTCTTC.

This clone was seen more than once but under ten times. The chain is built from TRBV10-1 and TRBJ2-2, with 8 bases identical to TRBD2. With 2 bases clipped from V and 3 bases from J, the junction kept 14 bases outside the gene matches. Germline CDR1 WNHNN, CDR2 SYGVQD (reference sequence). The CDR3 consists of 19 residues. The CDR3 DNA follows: TGCGCCAGCAGTGAGGCGGGCCCGGGGGGGAAATTGGACACCGGGGAGCTGTTTTTT. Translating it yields CASSEAGPGGKLDTGELFF.

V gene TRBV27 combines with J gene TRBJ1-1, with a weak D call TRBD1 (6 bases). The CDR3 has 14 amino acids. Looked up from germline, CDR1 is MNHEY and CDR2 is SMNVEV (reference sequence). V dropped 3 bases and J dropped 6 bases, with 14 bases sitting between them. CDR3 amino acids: CASSLSIRGPEAFF. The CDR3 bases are TGTGCCAGCAGTTTGTCTATCAGGGGCCCTGAAGCTTTCTTT.

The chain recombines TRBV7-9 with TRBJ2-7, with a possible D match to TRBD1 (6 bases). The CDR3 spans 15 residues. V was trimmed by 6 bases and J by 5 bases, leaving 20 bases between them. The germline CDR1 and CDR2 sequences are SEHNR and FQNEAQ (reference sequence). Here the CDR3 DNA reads TGTGCCAGCAGATCGACAGGCCTCCTGTCCGACGAGCAGTACTTC. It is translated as CASRSTGLLSDEQYF.

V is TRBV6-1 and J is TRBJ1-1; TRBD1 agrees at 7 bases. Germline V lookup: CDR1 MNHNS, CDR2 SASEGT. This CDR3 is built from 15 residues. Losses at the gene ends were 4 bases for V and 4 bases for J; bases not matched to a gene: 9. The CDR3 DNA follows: TGTGCCAGCAGTGGACAGGGATTGGAAGGCACTGAAGCTTTCTTT. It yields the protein CASSGQGLEGTEAFF.

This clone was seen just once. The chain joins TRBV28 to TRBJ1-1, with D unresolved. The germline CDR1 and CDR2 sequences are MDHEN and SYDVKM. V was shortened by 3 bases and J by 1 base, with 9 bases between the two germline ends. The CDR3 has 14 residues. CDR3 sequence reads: CASSLGGKNTEAFF. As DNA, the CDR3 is TGTGCCAGCAGTTTGGGCGGGAAGAACACTGAAGCTTTCTTT.

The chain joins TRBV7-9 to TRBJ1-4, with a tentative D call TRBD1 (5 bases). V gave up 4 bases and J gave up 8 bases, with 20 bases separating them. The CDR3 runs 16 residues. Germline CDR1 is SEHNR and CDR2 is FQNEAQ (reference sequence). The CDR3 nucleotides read TGTGCCAGCAGCTCGAAGACGGGGGGAAGATTGGAAAAACTGTTTTTT. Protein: CASSSKTGGRLEKLFF.

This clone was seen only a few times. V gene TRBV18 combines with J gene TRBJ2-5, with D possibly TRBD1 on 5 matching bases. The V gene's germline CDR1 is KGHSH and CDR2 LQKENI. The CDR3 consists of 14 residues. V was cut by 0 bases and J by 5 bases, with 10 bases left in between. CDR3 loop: CASSPPQGGETQYF. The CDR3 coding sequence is TGTGCCAGCTCACCACCGCAGGGCGGTGAGACCCAGTACTTC.

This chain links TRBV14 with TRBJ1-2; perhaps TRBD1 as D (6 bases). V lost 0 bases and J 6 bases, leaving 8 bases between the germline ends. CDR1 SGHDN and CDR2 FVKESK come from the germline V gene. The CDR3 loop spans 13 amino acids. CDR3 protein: CASSQDRGNGYTF. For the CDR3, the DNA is TGTGCCAGCAGCCAAGACAGGGGAAATGGCTACACCTTC.

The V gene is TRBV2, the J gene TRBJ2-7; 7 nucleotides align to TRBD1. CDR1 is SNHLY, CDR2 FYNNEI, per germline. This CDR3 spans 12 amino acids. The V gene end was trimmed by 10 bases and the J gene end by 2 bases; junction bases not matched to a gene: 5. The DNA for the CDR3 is TGTGCCATCCGGACAGGAACCTACGAGCAGTACTTC. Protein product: CAIRTGTYEQYF.

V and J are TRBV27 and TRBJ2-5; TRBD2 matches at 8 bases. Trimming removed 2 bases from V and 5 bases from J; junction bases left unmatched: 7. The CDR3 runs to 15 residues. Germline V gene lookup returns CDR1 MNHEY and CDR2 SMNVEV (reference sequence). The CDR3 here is CASSLNGGGLETQYF. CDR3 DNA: TGTGCCAGCAGTTTAAACGGGGGGGGTCTGGAGACCCAGTACTTC.

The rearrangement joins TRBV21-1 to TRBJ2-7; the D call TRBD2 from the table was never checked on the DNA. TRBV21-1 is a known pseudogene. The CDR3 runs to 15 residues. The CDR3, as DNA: TGTGCCAGCATCAGACTTGGGGGGGTTTCCTACGAGCAGTACTTC. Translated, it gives CASIRLGGVSYEQYF.

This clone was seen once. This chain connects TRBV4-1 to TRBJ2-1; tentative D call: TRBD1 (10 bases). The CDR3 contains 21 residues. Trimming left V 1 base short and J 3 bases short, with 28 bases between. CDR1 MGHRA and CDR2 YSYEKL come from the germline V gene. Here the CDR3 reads CASSQAGDRGYSGSSYNEQFF. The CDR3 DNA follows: TGCGCCAGCAGCCAAGCAGGGGACAGGGGTTATAGCGGGAGTAGCTACAATGAGCAGTTCTTC.

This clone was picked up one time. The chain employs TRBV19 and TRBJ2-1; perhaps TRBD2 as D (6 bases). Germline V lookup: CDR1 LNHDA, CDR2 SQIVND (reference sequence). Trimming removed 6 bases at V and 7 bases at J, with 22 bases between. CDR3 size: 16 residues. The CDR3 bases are TGTGCCAGTAGCTTAAGGAGGGGAATGGTGGCAAATGAGCAGTTCTTC. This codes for CASSLRRGMVANEQFF.

The CDR3 loop reads CASSPGQYQETQYF. DNA of the CDR3: TGTGCCAGCAGTCCGGGACAGTACCAAGAGACCCAGTACTTC. This sequence joins TRBV6-1 and TRBJ2-5; 7 nucleotides line up with TRBD1. Germline V lookup: CDR1 MNHNS, CDR2 SASEGT. There are 14 residues in the CDR3. The J segment lost 0 bases and the V segment lost 5 bases, leaving 3 bases of the junction unmatched.